Given below is one T cell receptor beta chain in context. The antigen remains unidentified. The data derive from a study of human T cells and chemical hapten exposure. Study at large: Upper inner arm skin measuring roughly 2 cm by roughly 2 cm received 2% DPC for sensitization.

Time point here: pre-sensitization, week 0. Treatment reported: therapeutic diphenylcyclopropenone sensitization with weekly scalp DPC. Donors were 18 to 70-year-old alopecia patients suitable for DPC. Points from the study as a whole: Alopecia was present in the donors, so their immune response may differ from healthy people's.

The CDR3 runs to 13 residues. Between the trimmed V and J ends, which lost 5 bases and 6 bases, there was a span of 11 bases. Individual cDNA molecules in this library carried unique molecular identifiers. Each CDR3 protein is one row after TCRdb ran MiXCR on the RACE reads. The table lists roughly 38,000 distinct CDR3 sequences, about an eighth of them singletons. The chain links TRBV12-3 or TRBV12-4 to TRBJ2-1; the D gene could be TRBD1 or TRBD2 (5 bases each). The sequence came from a woman aged 30 to 39 with alopecia areata. Some clones in this sample may be carry-over from other donors' samples. Sample: whole blood, taken in connection with sensitization to the hapten diphenylcyclopropenone (DPC). As DNA, the CDR3 is TGTGCCAGCAGTAGAGGGACGGGCAATGAGCAGTTCTTC. It codes for CASSRGTGNEQFF.